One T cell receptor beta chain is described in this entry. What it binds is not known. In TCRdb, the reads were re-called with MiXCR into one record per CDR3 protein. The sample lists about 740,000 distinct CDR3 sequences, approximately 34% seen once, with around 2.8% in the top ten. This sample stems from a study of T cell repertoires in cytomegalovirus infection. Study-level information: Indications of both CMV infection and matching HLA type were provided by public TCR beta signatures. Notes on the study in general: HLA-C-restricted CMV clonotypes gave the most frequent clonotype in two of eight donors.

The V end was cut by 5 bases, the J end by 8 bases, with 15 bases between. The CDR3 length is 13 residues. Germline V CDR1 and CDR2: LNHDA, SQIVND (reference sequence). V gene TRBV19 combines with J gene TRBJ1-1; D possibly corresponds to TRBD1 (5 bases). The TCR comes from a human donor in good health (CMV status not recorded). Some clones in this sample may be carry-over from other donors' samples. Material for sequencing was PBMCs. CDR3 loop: CASSVQGDREAFF. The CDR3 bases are TGTGCCAGTAGTGTCCAAGGGGACCGAGAAGCTTTCTTT. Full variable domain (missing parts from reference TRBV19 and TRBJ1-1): DGGITQSPKYLFRKEGQNVTLSCEQNLNHDAMYWYRQDPGQGLRLIYYSQIVNDFQKGDIAEGYSVSREKKESFPLTVTSAQKNPTAFYLCASSVQGDREAFFGQGTRLTVV.